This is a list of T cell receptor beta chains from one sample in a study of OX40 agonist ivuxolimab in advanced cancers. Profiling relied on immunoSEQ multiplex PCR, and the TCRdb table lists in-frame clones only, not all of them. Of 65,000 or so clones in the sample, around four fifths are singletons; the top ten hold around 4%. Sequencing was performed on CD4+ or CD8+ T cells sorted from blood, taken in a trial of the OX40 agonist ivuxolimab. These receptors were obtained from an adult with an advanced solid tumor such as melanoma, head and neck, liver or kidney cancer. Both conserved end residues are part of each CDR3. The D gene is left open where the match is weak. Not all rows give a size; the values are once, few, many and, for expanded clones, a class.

TGTGCCAGCAGCCCCGGAGGGTCCAGAATAAACGAGCAGTACTTC | CASSPGGSRINEQYF | - | - | 15 | TRBJ2-7 | TRBV4-2
TGTGCCAGCAGCTCAGGGGGCGGTAGGGAAGAAGCTTTCTTT | CASSSGGGREEAFF | TRBD1 | few | 14 | TRBJ1-1 | TRBV25-1
TGTGCCAGCAGTGGAGATAATCTAAGAATTGAGACCCAGTACTTC | CASSGDNLRIETQYF | - | - | 15 | TRBJ2-5 | TRBV6-1
TGTGCCAGCAGCTTAGAAGGGTCTAGCGAAGTCAATGAGCAGTTCTTC | CASSLEGSSEVNEQFF | - | - | 16 | TRBJ2-1 | TRBV11-3
TGTGCCAGCTCACCTCGAACGACTAGCGACAATGAGCAGTTCTTC | CASSPRTTSDNEQFF | TRBD2 | - | 15 | TRBJ2-1 | TRBV18
TGTGCCAGCAGTTTAAATCAGATACCAACCGCGGGAGTAAACAATGAGCAGTTCTTC | CASSLNQIPTAGVNNEQFF | TRBD2 | once | 19 | TRBJ2-1 | TRBV27
TGTGCCAGCAGCTTGGTTTCTGGGACTAGCGGGGGAAATGAGCAGTTCTTC | CASSLVSGTSGGNEQFF | TRBD2 | - | 17 | TRBJ2-1 | TRBV5-6
TGTGCCAGCAGCTTAAACCCAGGACTAGCGGGAGTCGGAGAGACCCAGTACTTC | CASSLNPGLAGVGETQYF | TRBD2 | - | 18 | TRBJ2-5 | TRBV7-3
TGTGCCAGCAGCCAGCCGATGGATGGTAGCGGGAGCAAATATGGGGCCAACGTCCTGACTTTC | CASSQPMDGSGSKYGANVLTF | TRBD2 | once | 21 | TRBJ2-6 | TRBV14
TGTGCCATCAGTGAGTCGAGGCAGCATGGCTACACCTTC | CAISESRQHGYTF | - | - | 13 | TRBJ1-2 | TRBV10-3
TGTGCCAGTAGTATGGTGGGGGAGCAGCCCCAGCATTTT | CASSMVGEQPQHF | - | - | 13 | TRBJ1-5 | TRBV19
TGTGCCAGCAGTGAATTGGAACGGTCACCCCAACCCGAGACCCAGTACTTC | CASSELERSPQPETQYF | - | - | 17 | TRBJ2-5 | TRBV25-1
TGTGCCCCCCCCGGGGGGACAGACGTTTCAGGCTACACCTTC | CAPPGGTDVSGYTF | TRBD1 | - | 14 | TRBJ1-2 | TRBV9
TGCGCCAGCAGTGAAGGCAGGTCTTCCCAGTACTTC | CASSEGRSSQYF | - | - | 12 | TRBJ2-5 | TRBV10-2
TGTGCCAGCAGCTTAGCGAGGAGTCTGCCGACCTGGGGCTACGAGCAGTACTTC | CASSLARSLPTWGYEQYF | - | once | 18 | TRBJ2-7 | TRBV7-9
TGTGCCAGCAGTTATCCGGGGGGCGAGCAGTACTTC | CASSYPGGEQYF | TRBD2 | - | 12 | TRBJ2-7 | TRBV6-5
TGTGCCAGCAGCCCACGGACAGGGATTAACTATGGCTACACCTTC | CASSPRTGINYGYTF | TRBD1 | - | 15 | TRBJ1-2 | TRBV7-8